Listed below are T cell receptor beta chains from one sample, sequenced in a study of control samples from healthy donors and cancer patients. Sequencing used immunoSEQ multiplex PCR; TCRdb keeps in-frame clones, though not all of them. The table has some 210,000 clones, about 90% seen once. The material sequenced was blood. The source is a man in his thirties or forties in good health. Each CDR3 is given with its conserved first and last residue. The D gene is left open where the match is weak. A row's size may be missing; if present it is once, few, many or a size class.

>.|TRBV13|.|TRBJ2-3
CASSFNPGALRTDTQYF
TGTGCCAGCAGCTTTAATCCAGGGGCCCTTCGCACAGATACGCAGTATTTT
>.|TRBV7-8|.|TRBJ2-6
CASSRGGTRNVLTF
TGTGCCAGCAGCCGGGGCGGTACGCGCAACGTCCTGACTTTC
>.|TRBV6-5|.|TRBJ1-2
CASSSGAWAGYTF
TGTGCCAGCAGTTCAGGGGCGTGGGCTGGCTACACCTTC
>.|TRBV6-1|.|TRBJ1-2
CASSDLGYGYTF
TGTGCCAGCAGTGATTTAGGTTATGGCTACACCTTC
>.|TRBV11-3|.|TRBJ2-1
CASSLGQNYNEQFF
TGTGCCAGCAGCTTAGGACAGAACTACAATGAGCAGTTCTTC
>.|TRBV7-2|.|TRBJ2-7
CASSLGLDWQQYF
TGTGCCAGCAGCTTAGGACTAGATTGGCAGCAGTACTTC
>.|TRBV3-1/TRBV3-2|.|TRBJ2-3
CASSRGTSTDTQYF
TGTGCCAGCAGCCGGGGGACCAGCACAGATACGCAGTATTTT
>.|TRBV6-5|.|TRBJ1-1
CASSYSWEVQNTEAFF
TGTGCCAGCAGTTACAGCTGGGAAGTTCAGAACACTGAAGCTTTCTTT
>.|TRBV11-2|TRBD1|TRBJ1-3
CASSVRQGGNTIYF
TGTGCCAGCAGCGTCCGACAGGGTGGAAACACCATATATTTT
>.|TRBV7-9|TRBD1|TRBJ1-2
CASSPFLTGQENYGYTF
TGTGCCAGCAGCCCATTTTTAACGGGACAGGAAAACTATGGCTACACCTTC
>.|TRBV6-1|.|TRBJ2-7
CASSDPDRTGSREQYF
TGTGCCAGCAGTGACCCCGATCGGACGGGTAGTCGGGAGCAGTACTTC
>.|TRBV5-6|.|TRBJ2-3
CASSLVDTQYF
TGTGCCAGCAGCTTGGTGGATACGCAGTATTTT
>.|TRBV7-9|TRBD1|TRBJ1-5
CASSWGQGANQPQHF
TGTGCCAGCAGCTGGGGACAGGGGGCAAATCAGCCCCAGCATTTT
>.|TRBV19|TRBD2|TRBJ2-3
CASSRSGGEADTQYF
TGTGCCAGTAGTAGAAGCGGGGGGGAGGCAGATACGCAGTATTTT
>.|TRBV5-1|TRBD1|TRBJ1-6
CASSSGQGLSNSPLHF
TGCGCCAGCAGCTCCGGACAGGGGCTAAGTAATTCACCCCTCCACTTT
>.|TRBV19|TRBD1|TRBJ1-2
CASSPQGFNYGYTF
TGTGCCAGTAGTCCACAGGGGTTTAACTATGGCTACACCTTC
>.|TRBV29-1|.|TRBJ1-1
CSGQLTNTEAFF
TGCAGCGGCCAACTCACGAACACTGAAGCTTTCTTT
>.|TRBV4-1|.|TRBJ2-7
CASSQVEGTEHYEQYF
TGCGCCAGCAGCCAAGTCGAGGGGACGGAACACTACGAGCAGTACTTC
>.|TRBV3-1/TRBV3-2|TRBD1|TRBJ1-4
CASSFTGGVELFF
TGTGCCAGCAGCTTCACAGGGGGGGTTGAACTGTTTTTT
>.|TRBV11-2|.|TRBJ2-1
CASSFRTANEQFF
TGTGCCAGCAGCTTTCGGACAGCGAATGAGCAGTTCTTC
>.|TRBV2|TRBD2|TRBJ2-5
CASEAGGPGGQYF
TGTGCCAGTGAAGCGGGGGGCCCAGGGGGCCAGTACTTC
>.|TRBV3-1/TRBV3-2|.|TRBJ2-4
CGSSQDPTLAKNIQYF
TGTGGCAGCAGCCAAGACCCTACCCTAGCCAAAAACATTCAGTACTTC
>.|TRBV12-3/TRBV12-4|.|TRBJ1-1
CASSSRGRAEAFF
TGTGCCAGCAGTTCGAGGGGGAGGGCTGAAGCTTTCTTT
>.|TRBV3-1/TRBV3-2|TRBD2|TRBJ2-7
CASSQDPGLAGPAYEQYF
TGTGCCAGCAGCCAAGACCCGGGACTAGCGGGTCCCGCCTACGAGCAGTACTTC
>.|TRBV6-2/TRBV6-3|TRBD2|TRBJ2-1
CASSMTSGGNNEQFF
TGTGCCAGCAGTATGACTAGCGGCGGCAATAATGAGCAGTTCTTC
>.|TRBV7-9|.|TRBJ2-7
CASSRYYEQYF
TGTGCCAGCAGCCGATACTACGAGCAGTACTTC
>.|TRBV27|.|TRBJ2-7
CASSLQRSYEQYF
TGTGCCAGCAGTCTCCAGAGGAGCTACGAGCAGTACTTC
>once|TRBV27|.|TRBJ1-5
CASKMGGNQPQHF
TGTGCCAGCAAGATGGGTGGCAATCAGCCCCAGCATTTT
>.|TRBV27|TRBD1|TRBJ1-4
CASSPRTGEKLFF
TGTGCCAGCAGTCCCCGGACAGGGGAAAAACTGTTTTTT
>.|TRBV7-8|TRBD2|TRBJ2-1
CASSPRALLAGGNYNEQFF
TGTGCCAGCAGCCCAAGAGCCCTTCTAGCGGGGGGGAACTACAATGAGCAGTTCTTC
>.|TRBV7-9|.|TRBJ1-1
CASSLFDVDTEAFF
TGTGCCAGCAGCTTATTTGATGTGGACACTGAAGCTTTCTTT
>.|TRBV7-9|.|TRBJ1-5
CASSLEFGQGKVRNQPQHF
TGTGCCAGCAGCTTAGAGTTCGGGCAGGGAAAGGTTCGCAATCAGCCCCAGCATTTT
>.|TRBV10-3|.|TRBJ1-5
CAISESKGSNQPQHF
TGTGCCATCAGTGAGTCCAAGGGTAGCAATCAGCCCCAGCATTTT
>.|TRBV6-4|TRBD2|TRBJ2-3
CASSPSGGAADTQYF
TGTGCCAGCAGTCCCAGCGGGGGGGCCGCAGATACGCAGTATTTT
>.|TRBV27|TRBD1|TRBJ1-5
CASSLDRLNQPQHF
TGTGCCAGCAGTTTGGACAGGCTCAATCAGCCCCAGCATTTT
>once|TRBV7-9|TRBD1|TRBJ1-2
CASSIPGQYLYGYTF
TGTGCCAGCAGCATACCGGGACAGTACTTATATGGCTACACCTTC
>.|TRBV5-1|.|TRBJ1-3
CASSDGNTIYF
TGCGCCAGCAGCGACGGAAACACCATATATTTT
>few|TRBV6-5|.|TRBJ1-1
CASSHGRNTEAFF
TGTGCCAGCAGCCACGGGAGGAACACTGAAGCTTTCTTT
>.|TRBV27|.|TRBJ2-7
CASRLDISYEQYF
TGTGCCAGCCGTTTAGACATCTCCTACGAGCAGTACTTC
>once|TRBV2|.|TRBJ1-3
CASSEKAGEGNTIYF
TGTGCCAGCAGTGAAAAGGCAGGGGAGGGGAACACCATATATTTT
>once|TRBV12-2|.|TRBJ2-6
CASRLPIGLEVSGANVLTF
TGTGCAAGTCGCTTACCGATCGGACTGGAAGTATCTGGGGCCAACGTCCTGACTTTC
>.|TRBV3-1/TRBV3-2|TRBD1|TRBJ2-2
CASSNGQGNTGELFF
TGTGCCAGCAGCAACGGACAGGGGAACACCGGGGAGCTGTTTTTT
>.|TRBV27|TRBD2|TRBJ2-7
CASSSGLAGGIYEQYF
TGTGCCAGCAGTTCCGGACTAGCGGGGGGGATCTACGAGCAGTACTTC
>.|TRBV9|TRBD1|TRBJ1-2
CASSGPGTGGLTSNYGYTF
TGTGCCAGCAGCGGACCCGGGACAGGGGGTCTTACCTCTAACTATGGCTACACCTTC
>.|TRBV15|.|TRBJ1-2
CATSRGEKGVSGYTF
TGTGCCACCAGCAGAGGTGAAAAGGGGGTCTCTGGCTACACCTTC
>.|TRBV7-2|.|TRBJ1-1
CASSLGGSVNTEAFF
TGTGCCAGCTCCTTGGGGGGCTCGGTGAACACTGAAGCTTTCTTT
>.|TRBV7-2|.|TRBJ2-1
CASSQDRDNEQFF
TGTGCCAGCAGCCAGGACAGAGACAATGAGCAGTTCTTC
>.|TRBV5-4|TRBD1|TRBJ1-2
CASSPRGQGARSYGYTF
TGTGCCAGCAGCCCGAGGGGACAGGGGGCGCGTAGCTATGGCTACACCTTC
>.|TRBV28|TRBD1|TRBJ1-1
CASSTGQGSGASFF
TGTGCCAGCAGTACCGGACAGGGCTCAGGGGCCTCTTTCTTT
>.|TRBV12-3/TRBV12-4|.|TRBJ1-5
CASSLSQNQPQHF
TGTGCCAGCAGTTTATCGCAAAATCAGCCCCAGCATTTT
>.|TRBV6-4|TRBD2|TRBJ2-1
CASSVLAGQNNEQFF
TGTGCCAGCAGCGTACTAGCGGGGCAGAACAATGAGCAGTTCTTC
>.|TRBV6-5|.|TRBJ2-7
CASSAVLATYEQYF
TGTGCCAGCAGCGCCGTCCTAGCAACCTACGAGCAGTACTTC
>.|TRBV7-8|.|TRBJ2-1
CASSRDSGSYNEQFF
TGTGCCAGCAGCCGGGACAGCGGGTCCTACAATGAGCAGTTCTTC
>.|TRBV5-8|.|TRBJ1-4
CASSHPLGQEKLFF
TGTGCCAGCAGCCACCCTTTGGGGCAGGAAAAACTGTTTTTT